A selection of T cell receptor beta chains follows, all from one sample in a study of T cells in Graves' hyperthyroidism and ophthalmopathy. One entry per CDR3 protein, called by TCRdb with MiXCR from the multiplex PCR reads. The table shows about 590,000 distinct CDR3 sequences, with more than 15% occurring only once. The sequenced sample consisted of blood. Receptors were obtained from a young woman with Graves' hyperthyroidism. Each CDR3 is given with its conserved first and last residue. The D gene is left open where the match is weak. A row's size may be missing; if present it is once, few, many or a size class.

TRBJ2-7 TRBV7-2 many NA CASSLGQVGKYEQYF TGTGCCAGCAGCTTAGGACAGGTCGGAAAGTACGAGCAGTACTTC
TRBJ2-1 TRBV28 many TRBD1 CASMGTGVVWNNNEQFF TGTGCCAGCATGGGGACAGGGGTGGTATGGAACAACAATGAGCAGTTCTTC
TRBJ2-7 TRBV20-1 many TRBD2 CSASSTSGLAGEQYF TGCAGTGCTTCGAGCACCTCGGGACTAGCGGGCGAGCAGTACTTC
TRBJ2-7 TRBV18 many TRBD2 CASSPRLAGGAYEQYF TGTGCCAGCTCACCCCGTCTAGCGGGGGGTGCCTACGAGCAGTACTTC
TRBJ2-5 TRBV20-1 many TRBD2 CSARVGRGPLQETQYF TGCAGTGCTAGAGTCGGGAGGGGTCCCCTTCAAGAGACCCAGTACTTC
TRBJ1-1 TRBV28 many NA CASSGVQGVMNTEAFF TGTGCCAGCAGTGGTGTACAGGGAGTCATGAACACTGAAGCTTTCTTT
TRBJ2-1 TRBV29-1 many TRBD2 CSVEDRRGRAMNEQFF TGCAGCGTTGAAGATCGTCGAGGGAGGGCCATGAATGAGCAGTTCTTC
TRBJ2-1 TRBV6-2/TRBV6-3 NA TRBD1 CASSYAGGNGYEQFF TGTGCCAGCAGTTACGCAGGGGGCAATGGCTATGAGCAGTTCTTC
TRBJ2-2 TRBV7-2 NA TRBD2 CASSLTSGSNTGELFF TGTGCCAGCAGCTTGACTAGCGGCTCGAACACCGGGGAGCTGTTTTTT
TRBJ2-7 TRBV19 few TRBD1 CASSMGTGAYEQYF TGTGCCAGTAGTATGGGAACAGGGGCTTACGAGCAGTACTTC
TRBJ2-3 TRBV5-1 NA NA CASRPGAADTQYF TGCGCCAGCAGGCCGGGTGCCGCTGATACGCAGTATTTT
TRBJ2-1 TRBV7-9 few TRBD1 CASSFETGGPDNEQFF TGTGCCAGCAGCTTTGAGACAGGGGGTCCTGACAATGAGCAGTTCTTC
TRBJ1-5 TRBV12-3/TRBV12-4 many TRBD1 CASSPRQGLSNQPQHF TGTGCCAGCAGTCCAAGACAGGGGCTTAGCAATCAGCCCCAGCATTTT
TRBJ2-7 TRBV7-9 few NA CASRASGPYEQYF TGTGCCAGCAGAGCTTCAGGTCCCTACGAGCAGTACTTC
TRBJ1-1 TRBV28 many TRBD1 CASTISGGTGQGDTEAFF TGTGCCAGCACCATAAGCGGTGGGACAGGGCAAGGGGACACTGAAGCTTTCTTT
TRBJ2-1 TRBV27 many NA CASSFSQGPRDEQFF TGTGCCAGCAGTTTCAGTCAGGGGCCGCGCGATGAGCAGTTCTTC
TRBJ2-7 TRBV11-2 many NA CASRGSPYEQYF TGTGCCAGCCGCGGCAGCCCCTACGAGCAGTACTTC
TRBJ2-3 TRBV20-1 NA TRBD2 CSARDGGTSGTSGTDTQYF TGCAGTGCTAGAGATGGGGGGACTAGCGGAACTTCAGGCACAGATACGCAGTATTTT
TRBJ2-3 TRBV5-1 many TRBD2 CASSIPRTRADTQYF TGCGCCAGCAGCATCCCAAGGACTAGGGCAGATACGCAGTATTTT
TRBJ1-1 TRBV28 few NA CASRGPRGTEAFF TGTGCCAGCAGAGGGCCGAGGGGCACTGAAGCTTTCTTT
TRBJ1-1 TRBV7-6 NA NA CASSLARSVGQLIGYMNTEAFF TGTGCCAGCAGCTTAGCGCGGTCGGTCGGACAGCTTATCGGTTACATGAACACTGAAGCTTTCTTT
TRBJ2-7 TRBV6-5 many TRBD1 CASSYSGQGTYEQYF TGTGCCAGCAGTTACTCGGGACAGGGGACCTACGAGCAGTACTTC
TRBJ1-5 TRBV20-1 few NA CSAQGRKNQPQHF TGCAGTGCCCAAGGACGGAAAAATCAGCCCCAGCATTTT
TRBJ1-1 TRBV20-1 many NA CSASPRPETEAFF TGCAGTGCTAGTCCCAGACCCGAGACTGAAGCTTTCTTT
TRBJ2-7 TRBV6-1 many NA CASSEAGSGPYEQYF TGTGCCAGCAGTGAAGCGGGTAGCGGACCCTACGAGCAGTACTTC